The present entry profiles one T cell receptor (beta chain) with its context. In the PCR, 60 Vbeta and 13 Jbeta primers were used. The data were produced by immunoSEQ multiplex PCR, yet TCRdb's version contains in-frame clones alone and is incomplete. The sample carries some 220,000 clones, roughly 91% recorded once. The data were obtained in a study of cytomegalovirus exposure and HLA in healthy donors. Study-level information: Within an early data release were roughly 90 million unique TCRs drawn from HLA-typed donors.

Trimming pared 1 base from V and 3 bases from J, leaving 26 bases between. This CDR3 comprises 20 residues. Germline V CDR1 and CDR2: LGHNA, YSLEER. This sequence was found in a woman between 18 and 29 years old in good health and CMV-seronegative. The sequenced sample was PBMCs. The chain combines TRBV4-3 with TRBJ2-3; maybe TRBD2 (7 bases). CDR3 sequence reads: CASSQAPPQRRGGHTDTQYF. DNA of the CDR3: TGCGCCAGCAGCCAAGCCCCTCCCCAACGTAGGGGGGGCCATACAGATACGCAGTATTTT.